The entry that follows covers one TCR beta chain sequence. Its cognate antigen is unknown. The sample originates from a study of CD8 T cells in ankylosing spondylitis. Study-level results: Some motif variants had been reported before (in reactive arthritis synovial fluid and blood). Clones tied to disease were said to be significantly enriched in matched ankylosing spondylitis synovial fluid. With a CD8+ phenotype, disease-linked clones were relatively rare in peripheral blood. Among TCR beta sequences, a motif of under ten highly homologous variants appeared characteristic of ankylosing spondylitis blood.

By quantitative 5'-RACE with molecular barcodes, the TCR beta libraries were made. TCRdb reprocessed the 5' RACE reads via MiXCR and lists one record per CDR3 protein. Here the sample spans 250,000 to 350,000 distinct CDR3 sequences, approximately 8.2% being singletons. J gave up 1 base and V 2 bases, and 9 bases lay outside the gene matches. The CDR3 extends over 18 amino acids. Germline V gives CDR1 MNHEY, CDR2 SVGAGI. The V and J genes are TRBV6-5 and TRBJ2-1, with 9 bases matching TRBD2. The sample taken for sequencing was blood, either unsorted or a sorted T cell fraction (not recorded which). The sequence was obtained from a male donor with ankylosing spondylitis. In DNA form, the CDR3 reads TGTGCCAGCAGTTACGATTGGCTAGCGGGGACATCCTACAATGAGCAGTTCTTC. Translated: CASSYDWLAGTSYNEQFF.